Each of the 17 T cell receptor beta chains below was sequenced from the same sample in a study of OX40 agonist ivuxolimab in advanced cancers. Profiling relied on immunoSEQ multiplex PCR, and the TCRdb table lists in-frame clones only, not all of them. Of 80,000 or so clones listed, approximately 85% are singletons. Sequenced material: CD4+ or CD8+ T cells sorted from blood, taken in a trial of the OX40 agonist ivuxolimab. Source of these receptors: an adult with an advanced solid tumor such as melanoma, head and neck, liver or kidney cancer.

The CDR3 region is CASSPDRGPMNTEAFF. The DNA for the CDR3 is TGTGCCAGCAGCCCCGATCGCGGACCGATGAACACTGAAGCTTTCTTT. The rearrangement joins TRBV5-4 to TRBJ1-1; D is undetermined. Trimming left V 4 bases short and J 0 bases short, with 16 bases between. This CDR3 spans 16 amino acids. CDR1 and CDR2 from the germline V gene are SGHNT and YYREEE (reference sequence).

The chain joins TRBV9 to TRBJ2-3; 10 positions match TRBD2. J was trimmed by 2 bases and V by 6 bases; bases with no gene match: 6. Germline V gene lookup returns CDR1 SGDLS and CDR2 YYNGEE. CDR3 length: 15 residues. The CDR3 spells CASTAGGQITDTQYF. As DNA, the CDR3 is TGTGCCAGCACAGCGGGGGGGCAAATCACAGATACGCAGTATTTT.

This clone was seen once. This rearrangement joins TRBV7-3 to TRBJ2-1; D unclear. Germline V gene lookup returns CDR1 SGHTA and CDR2 FQGTGA. Trimming removed 5 bases from V and 0 bases from J, with 11 bases in between. CDR3 length: 15 amino acids. As DNA, the CDR3 is TGTGCCAGCAGCCCACGGCAGAGCTCCTACAATGAGCAGTTCTTC. Protein product: CASSPRQSSYNEQFF. Looking up the rest from reference TRBV7-3 and TRBJ2-1 gives the full variable domain: GAGVSQTPSNKVTEKGKYVELRCDPISGHTALYWYRQSLGQGPEFLIYFQGTGAADDSGLPNDRFFAVRPEGSVSTLKIQRTERGDSAVYLCASSPRQSSYNEQFFGPGTRLTVL.

The chain couples TRBV27 to TRBJ2-5; TRBD1 matches 8 bases. From germline, CDR1 is MNHEY and CDR2 SMNVEV (reference sequence). The CDR3 covers 14 residues. The ends lost 5 bases at V and 2 bases at J; junction bases unmatched: 4. CDR3 sequence (DNA): TGTGCCAGCAGTCTCGGGACAGGACAAGAGACCCAGTACTTC. It specifies CASSLGTGQETQYF.

The chain recombines TRBV5-6 with TRBJ2-1; 9 bases align to TRBD2. Germline assignment: CDR1 SGHDT and CDR2 YYEEEE. V lost 9 bases and J lost 6; bases outside the gene matches: 7. This CDR3 comprises 13 residues. CDR3 in DNA: TGTGCCACCCAGAGAGCGGGGGGCAATGAGCAGTTCTTC. This sequence encodes CATQRAGGNEQFF.

The V gene is TRBV5-1, the J gene TRBJ2-6; TRBD1 aligns across 7 bases. CDR1 and CDR2 (germline): SGHRS, YFSETQ. CDR3 length: 17 residues. Trimming took 1 base from V and 0 from J; bases not matched to a gene: 4. In nucleotides, the CDR3 is TGCGCCAGCAGCTTGATGGCAGGGGGCTCTGGGGCCAACGTCCTGACTTTC. Residues: CASSLMAGGSGANVLTF.

This clone occurred once. This chain uses TRBV6-5 with TRBJ1-4; D call uncertain. CDR1 is MNHEY, CDR2 SVGAGI, per germline. Trimming left V 7 bases short and J 2 bases short, with 11 bases between. The CDR3 has 14 residues. Written as DNA, the CDR3 is TGTGCCAGCATGGACGGTGCGACTAATGAAAAACTGTTTTTT. It codes for CASMDGATNEKLFF.

The chain joins TRBV7-2 to TRBJ1-1; no clear D. CDR1 and CDR2 (germline): SGHTA, FQGNSA. CDR3 length equals 16 residues. V was trimmed by 8 bases and J by 0 bases, leaving 19 bases between them. In DNA, the CDR3 is TGTGCCAGCCCCTCCCTGTTCGGGAGCATGAACACTGAAGCTTTCTTT. Translation: CASPSLFGSMNTEAFF.

The J gene is TRBJ1-6, the V gene TRBV6-5; possibly TRBD1 for D (6 bases). This CDR3 is 15 amino acids long. Germline CDR1 and CDR2: MNHEY and SVGAGI. V was clipped by 2 bases and J by 10 bases, with 15 bases between them. The CDR3 bases are TGTGCCAGCAGTTACACGGGGGCAGGAGGGTCACCCCTCCACTTT. This sequence encodes CASSYTGAGGSPLHF.

J is TRBJ2-7 and V is TRBV9; D ambiguous. Trimming shortened V by 0 bases and J by 0 bases, and 7 bases separated the two germline ends. The CDR3 is 14 residues long. Germline V gene sequence: CDR1 SGDLS, CDR2 YYNGEE. The CDR3 loop is CASSVDPSSYEQYF. The DNA for the CDR3 is TGTGCCAGCAGCGTAGACCCCAGCTCCTACGAGCAGTACTTC.

J is TRBJ1-6 and V is TRBV7-8; weak D call: TRBD1 (6 bases). V shed 2 bases and J shed 9 bases, with 11 bases lying between them. CDR3 length: 14 residues. Germline CDR1 and CDR2: SGHVS and FQNEAQ. DNA for the CDR3: TGTGCCAGCAGCTTACTATACAGGGCTTCACCCCTCCACTTT. The encoded protein is CASSLLYRASPLHF.

The genes are TRBV6-1 and TRBJ1-3; D unclear. Deletions cut 11 bases from V and 0 bases from J, with 11 bases between. Germline CDR1 reads MNHNS; CDR2 reads SASEGT. The CDR3 is made up of 13 amino acids. Written as DNA, the CDR3 is TGTGCCGCCAGAGAGAACTCTGGAAACACCATATATTTT. Protein: CAARENSGNTIYF.

The rearrangement links TRBV5-1 to TRBJ2-5, with 11 bases fitting TRBD2. V gave up 7 bases and J gave up 0 bases; unmatched junction bases: 5. The CDR3 has 15 amino acids. Germline-derived CDR1 and CDR2 are SGHRS and YFSETQ. The CDR3 nucleotides read TGCGCCAGCGCTACTAGCGGGGGCTACCAAGAGACCCAGTACTTC. Amino acids: CASATSGGYQETQYF.

This chain uses TRBV11-3 with TRBJ2-3; D may be TRBD1 or TRBD2 (5 bases each). Germline V gene data show CDR1 as SGHNT and CDR2 as YENEEA. V was clipped by 4 bases and J by 2 bases, with 16 bases between them. CDR3 size: 16 residues. The chain's CDR3 is CASSYGTDRFTDTQYF. In DNA, the CDR3 is TGTGCCAGCAGCTATGGGACGGATCGTTTCACAGATACGCAGTATTTT.

The CDR3 here is CASRETGAREQFF. In DNA, the CDR3 is TGTGCCAGCAGGGAGACAGGGGCGAGAGAGCAGTTCTTC. The rearrangement joins TRBV28 to TRBJ2-1; TRBD1 aligns across 8 bases. The CDR3 contains 13 residues. CDR1 and CDR2 (germline): MDHEN, SYDVKM. The J segment lost 10 bases and the V segment lost 6 bases, leaving 8 bases of the junction unmatched.

On this clone: Other DNA sequences in the sample encode the same CDR3. The V gene is TRBV5-6, the J gene TRBJ1-2; D ambiguous. This CDR3 contains 12 residues. Germline-derived CDR1 and CDR2 are SGHDT and YYEEEE. V gave up 4 bases and J gave up 3 bases, with 7 bases separating them. The CDR3 loop reads CASSLRDYGYTF. CDR3 sequence (DNA): TGTGCCAGCAGCCTGCGGGACTATGGCTACACCTTC.

The chain has TRBV7-9 and TRBJ2-3; D not resolved. Looked up from germline, CDR1 is SEHNR and CDR2 is FQNEAQ (reference sequence). The CDR3 has 16 amino acids. V was cut by 1 base and J by 0 bases, with 11 bases left in between. The CDR3 protein is CASSLGAGTSTDTQYF. Here the CDR3 DNA reads TGTGCCAGCAGCTTAGGAGCCGGCACAAGCACAGATACGCAGTATTTT. Full variable domain (remainder filled in from reference TRBV7-9 and TRBJ2-3): DTGVSQNPRHKITKRGQNVTFRCDPISEHNRLYWYRQTLGQGPEFLTYFQNEAQLEKSRLLSDRFSAERPKGSFSTLEIQRTEQGDSAMYLCASSLGAGTSTDTQYFGPGTRLTVL.